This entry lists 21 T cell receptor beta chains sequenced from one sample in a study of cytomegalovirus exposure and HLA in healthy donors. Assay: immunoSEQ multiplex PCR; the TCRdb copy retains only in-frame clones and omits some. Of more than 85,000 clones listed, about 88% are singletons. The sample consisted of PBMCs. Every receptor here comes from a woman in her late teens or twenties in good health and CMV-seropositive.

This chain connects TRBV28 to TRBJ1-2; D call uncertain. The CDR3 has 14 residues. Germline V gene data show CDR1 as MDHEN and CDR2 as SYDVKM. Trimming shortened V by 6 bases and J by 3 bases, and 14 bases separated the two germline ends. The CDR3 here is CASSIPDTYYGYTF. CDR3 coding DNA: TGTGCCAGCAGCATACCTGACACATACTATGGCTACACCTTC.

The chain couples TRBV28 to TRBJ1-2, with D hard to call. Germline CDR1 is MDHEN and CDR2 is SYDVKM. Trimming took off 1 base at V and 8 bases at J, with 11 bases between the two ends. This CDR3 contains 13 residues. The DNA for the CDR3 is TGTGCCAGCAGTTTATTGGTCGGCGGGGGCTACACCTTC. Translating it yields CASSLLVGGGYTF.

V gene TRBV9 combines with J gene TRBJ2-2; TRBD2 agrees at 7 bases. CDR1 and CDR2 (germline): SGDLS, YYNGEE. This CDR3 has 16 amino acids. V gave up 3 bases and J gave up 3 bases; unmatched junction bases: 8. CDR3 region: CASSDALGGYTGELFF. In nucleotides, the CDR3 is TGTGCCAGCAGCGACGCCCTGGGGGGGTACACCGGGGAGCTGTTTTTT.

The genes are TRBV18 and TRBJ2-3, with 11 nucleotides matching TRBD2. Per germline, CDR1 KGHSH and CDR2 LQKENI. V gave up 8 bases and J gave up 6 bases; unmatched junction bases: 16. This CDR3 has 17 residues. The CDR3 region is CASLRAGTSGLRDTQYF. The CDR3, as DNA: TGTGCCAGCCTAAGGGCCGGGACTAGCGGCCTTCGGGATACGCAGTATTTT.

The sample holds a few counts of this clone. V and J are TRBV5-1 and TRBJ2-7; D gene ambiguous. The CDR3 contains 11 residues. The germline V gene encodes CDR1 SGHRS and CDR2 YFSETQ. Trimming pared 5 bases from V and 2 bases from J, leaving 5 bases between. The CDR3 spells CASRRTYEQYF. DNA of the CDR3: TGCGCCAGCAGGAGGACCTACGAGCAGTACTTC.

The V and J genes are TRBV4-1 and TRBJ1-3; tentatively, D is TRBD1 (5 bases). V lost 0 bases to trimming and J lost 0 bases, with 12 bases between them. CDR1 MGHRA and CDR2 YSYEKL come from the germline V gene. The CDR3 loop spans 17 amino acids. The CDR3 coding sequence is TGCGCCAGCAGCCAAGATAGGGGCAGCTTCTCTGGAAACACCATATATTTT. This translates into CASSQDRGSFSGNTIYF.

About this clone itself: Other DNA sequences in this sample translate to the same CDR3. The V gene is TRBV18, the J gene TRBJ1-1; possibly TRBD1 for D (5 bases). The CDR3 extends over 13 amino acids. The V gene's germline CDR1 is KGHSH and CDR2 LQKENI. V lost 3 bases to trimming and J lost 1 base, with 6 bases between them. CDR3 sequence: CASSPQGNTEAFF. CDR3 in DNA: TGTGCCAGCTCACCGCAGGGGAACACTGAAGCTTTCTTT.

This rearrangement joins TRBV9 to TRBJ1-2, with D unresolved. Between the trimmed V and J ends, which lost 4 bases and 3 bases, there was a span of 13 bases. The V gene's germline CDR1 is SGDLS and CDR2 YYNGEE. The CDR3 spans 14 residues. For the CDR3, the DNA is TGTGCCAGCAGCCCAGGTCGGGAGGACTATGGCTACACCTTC. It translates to CASSPGREDYGYTF.

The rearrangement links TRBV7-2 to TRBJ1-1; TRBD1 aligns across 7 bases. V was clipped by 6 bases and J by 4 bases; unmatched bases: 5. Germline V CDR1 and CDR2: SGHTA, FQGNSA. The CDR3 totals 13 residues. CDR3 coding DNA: TGTGCCAGCAGTGTCAGGGGGATCACTGAAGCTTTCTTT. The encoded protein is CASSVRGITEAFF.

CDR3: CASSPTGENGYTF. The CDR3 nucleotides are TGTGCCAGCAGCCCGACAGGGGAAAATGGCTACACCTTC. This sequence joins TRBV5-6 and TRBJ1-2; TRBD1 matches at 8 bases. This CDR3 is built from 13 residues. The germline gives CDR1 SGHDT, CDR2 YYEEEE. Trimming at V came to 4 bases and at J to 6 bases, leaving 5 bases not matched to a gene.

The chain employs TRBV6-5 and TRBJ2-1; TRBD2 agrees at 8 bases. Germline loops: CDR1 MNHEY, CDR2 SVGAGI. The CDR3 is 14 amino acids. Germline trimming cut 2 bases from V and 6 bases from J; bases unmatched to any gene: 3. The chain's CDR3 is CASSYPGTSNEQFF. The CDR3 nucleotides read TGTGCCAGCAGTTACCCTGGGACTAGCAATGAGCAGTTCTTC.

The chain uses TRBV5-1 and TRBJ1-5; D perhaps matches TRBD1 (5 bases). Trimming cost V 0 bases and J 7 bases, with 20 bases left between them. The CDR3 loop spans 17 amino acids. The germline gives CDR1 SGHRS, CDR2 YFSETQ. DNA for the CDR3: TGCGCCAGCAGCTTGGATTTTCGCAGGGATGATGTGCAGCCCCAGCATTTT. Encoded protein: CASSLDFRRDDVQPQHF.

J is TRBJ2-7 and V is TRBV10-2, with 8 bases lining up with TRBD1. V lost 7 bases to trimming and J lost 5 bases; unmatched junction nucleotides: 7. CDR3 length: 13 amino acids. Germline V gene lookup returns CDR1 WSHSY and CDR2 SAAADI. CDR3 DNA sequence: TGCGCCAGCAAGGACAGGGTCATCCACGAGCAGTACTTC. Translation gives CASKDRVIHEQYF.

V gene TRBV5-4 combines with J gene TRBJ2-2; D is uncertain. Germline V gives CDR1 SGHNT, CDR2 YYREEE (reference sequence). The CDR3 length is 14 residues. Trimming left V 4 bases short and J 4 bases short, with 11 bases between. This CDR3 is CASSTFRGTGELFF. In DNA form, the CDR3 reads TGTGCCAGCAGCACCTTTCGAGGCACCGGGGAGCTGTTTTTT. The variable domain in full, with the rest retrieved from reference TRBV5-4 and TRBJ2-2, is ETGVTQSPTHLIKTRGQQVTLRCSSQSGHNTVSWYQQALGQGPQFIFQYYREEENGRGNFPPRFSGLQFPNYSSELNVNALELDDSALYLCASSTFRGTGELFFGEGSRLTVL.

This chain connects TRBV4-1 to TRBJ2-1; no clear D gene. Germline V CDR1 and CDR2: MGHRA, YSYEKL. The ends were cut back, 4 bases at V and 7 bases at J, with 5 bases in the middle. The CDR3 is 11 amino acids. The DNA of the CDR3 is TGCGCCAGCAGCCTTTATAATGAGCAGTTCTTC. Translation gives CASSLYNEQFF.

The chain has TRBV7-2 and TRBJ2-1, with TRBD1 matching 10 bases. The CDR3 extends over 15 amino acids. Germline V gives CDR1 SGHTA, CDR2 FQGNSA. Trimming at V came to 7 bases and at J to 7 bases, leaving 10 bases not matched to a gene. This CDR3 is CASTSAGQGSNEQFF. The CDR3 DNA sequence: TGTGCCAGCACCAGTGCGGGACAGGGGTCTAATGAGCAGTTCTTC.

DNA of the CDR3: TGTGCCAGCTCACCGACGCCAATCACGGGACAGGGTTTTTCCTACTCCTACGAGCAGTACTTC. Its protein product is CASSPTPITGQGFSYSYEQYF. The genes are TRBV18 and TRBJ2-7; TRBD1 matches at 9 bases. V lost 3 bases and J lost 0; bases outside the gene matches: 21. The germline gives CDR1 KGHSH, CDR2 LQKENI. The CDR3 spans 21 residues.

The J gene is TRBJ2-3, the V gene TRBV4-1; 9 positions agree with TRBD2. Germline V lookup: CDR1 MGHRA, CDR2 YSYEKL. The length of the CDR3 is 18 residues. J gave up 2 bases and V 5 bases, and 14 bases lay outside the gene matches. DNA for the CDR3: TGCGCCAGCAGCTACACAATCTCGAAGCGGGGGGACACAGATACGCAGTATTTT. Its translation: CASSYTISKRGDTDTQYF.

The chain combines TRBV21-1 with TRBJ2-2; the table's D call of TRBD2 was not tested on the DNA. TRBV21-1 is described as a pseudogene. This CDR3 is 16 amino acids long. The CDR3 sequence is CASSTRLAGPTGELFF. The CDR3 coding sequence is TGTGCCAGCAGCACCAGACTAGCGGGGCCCACCGGGGAGCTGTTTTTT.

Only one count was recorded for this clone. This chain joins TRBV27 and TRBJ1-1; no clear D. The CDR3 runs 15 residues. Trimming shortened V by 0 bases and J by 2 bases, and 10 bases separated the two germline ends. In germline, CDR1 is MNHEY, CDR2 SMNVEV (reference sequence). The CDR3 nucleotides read TGTGCCAGCAGTTTATCCTCAGGAGGTAACACTGAAGCTTTCTTT. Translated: CASSLSSGGNTEAFF.

The CDR3 region is CASSFIVGGGEQFF. CDR3 bases: TGTGCCAGCAGTTTTATAGTGGGGGGAGGTGAGCAGTTCTTC. This sequence joins TRBV27 and TRBJ2-1; D is perhaps TRBD2 (6 bases). Trimming took 3 bases from V and 9 from J, leaving 15 bases between them. The CDR3 consists of 14 residues. Germline CDR1 MNHEY, CDR2 SMNVEV (reference sequence).